This paragraph reports one TCR beta chain. This clone was observed once. What antigen it recognizes has not been identified. Base quality data are lacking; no much larger clone is found one base away. This entry comes from a study of blood T cell repertoires in COVID-19 (dated by TCRdb to about 2020). Turning to the overall study: Samples covering the acute and convalescent phases of COVID-19 were provided by collaborators in the United States, Italy and Spain. Samples came from the ongoing ImmuneRACE study (first 160 participants) plus 1,254 subjects from 6 global collaborators. The prospective study material was composed of cDNA or gDNA derived from T cells, B-cell-depleted T cells, or PBMCs. Where HLA class I and class II types were available, the types were taken from metadata supplied by the sample provider, not from assay-based typing. The repertoires were released in a freely available public database intended as a resource for research on the immune response to SARS-CoV-2. A de-identified subject ID, COVID-19 status, age in years and sex were almost always included in the sample metadata. The dataset comprised deeply sampled blood TCRbeta repertoires from subjects exposed to, actively infected with, or recovered from COVID-19. Overall study outcomes, separate from this receptor: The amount of clinical and demographic metadata varied by source and participant and was provided uncurated.

TCRbeta CDR3 regions were amplified from genomic DNA by means of the immunoSEQ Assay, a bias-controlled multiplex PCR. In the authors' own workflow: Nucleated cell counts per sample were estimated from amplification of reference gene primers within the assay. Sequence reads were collapsed and filtered to measure the absolute abundance of every unique TCRbeta CDR3 rearrangement. For each sample, productive Simpson clonality was calculated as the square root of Simpson's diversity index over productive rearrangements. Drawn from immuneACCESS, this table holds only the in-frame rearrangements with V and J called that TCRdb kept. Clones are partly lost; checked studies trace under half to an unresolved V gene and leave the rest unexplained. The V and J calls and clone size are taken from that table; D and trimming were inferred from the DNA. The sample table lists about 98,000 clones, about 80% of them with a count of one. The top ten constitute around 4% of the sample.

The collaborating institutions used their own protocols to collect whole blood in K2EDTA tubes. Collaborator samples were shipped for TCRbeta analysis as frozen whole blood, isolated PBMCs, or DNA extracted from either sample type. The cysteine opens and the phenylalanine closes a CDR3 of 16 amino acids. Only CDR3 DNA remains: 48 bases, in frame from the first base. V drops 0 bases and J drops 2 bases, leaving 13 bases in between. The germline V gene specifies LGHNA as CDR1 and YNFKEQ as CDR2. This sequence originates from a human donor in a cohort sampled during active COVID-19. The chain couples TRBV4-2 to TRBJ1-2; the D segment cannot be called with confidence. Sequencing used peripheral blood. The CDR3 protein: CASSQDRGTINYGYTF. The DNA sequence is as follows: TGTGCCAGCAGCCAAGATCGTGGCACGATAAACTATGGCTACACCTTC.